This TCR beta chain was sequenced during a study of high-grade serous ovarian cancer treatment subgroups. The tumor samples were collected prior to definitive surgery or chemotherapy. The germline V gene encodes CDR1 SGHTA and CDR2 FQGTGA. CDR3 length equals 15 residues. V lost 5 bases to trimming and J lost 5 bases, with 15 bases between them. Sequenced by immunoSEQ multiplex PCR; TCRdb stores in-frame clones only, minus some. The sample lists about 15,000 clones, around 85% occurring once. V and J are TRBV7-3 and TRBJ2-2; D not resolved. This TCR was recovered from a human donor with high-grade serous ovarian cancer. Sequencing used tumor tissue. The CDR3 region is CASSPTSARTGELFF. The CDR3 nucleotides read TGTGCCAGCAGCCCAACGTCGGCGAGGACCGGGGAGCTGTTTTTT.